This TCR beta chain was identified during a study of T cell changes during pregnancy in multiple sclerosis (dated by TCRdb to between 2018 and 2021). Study-level background: The study looked at changes in the T cell repertoire across pregnancy in women with multiple sclerosis.

About this clone itself: The target of this receptor is not known. No base-level quality is on record; no much larger clone is a single base apart.

Germline trimming: 5 bases from V, 3 bases from J; junction bases outside gene matches: 5. CDR1 and CDR2, looked up from the germline V gene, are MNHEY and SVGAGI. Taken from cysteine to phenylalanine, the CDR3 has 14 residues. The only DNA kept is the CDR3, 42 bases in frame from the first base. To prepare the library, the immunoSEQ multiplex PCR assay was applied. TCRdb carries this immuneACCESS record with in-frame sequences only. Its versions omit some clonotypes, under half of them owing to an unresolved V gene in the studies checked, with the rest unexplained. The table for this sample lists some 93,000 clones; 92% of them were counted only once. The top ten clones comprise around 2% of the sample.

This sequence originates from a female donor with multiple sclerosis, enrolled in a pregnancy study. The source was peripheral blood, collected after pregnancy. The sequence is built from TRBV6-5 and TRBJ2-7; 9 central nucleotides agree with TRBD1. The base sequence is TGTGCCAGCAGTGCCGGGACAGGGAACTACGAGCAGTACTTC. Translated, it gives CASSAGTGNYEQYF.